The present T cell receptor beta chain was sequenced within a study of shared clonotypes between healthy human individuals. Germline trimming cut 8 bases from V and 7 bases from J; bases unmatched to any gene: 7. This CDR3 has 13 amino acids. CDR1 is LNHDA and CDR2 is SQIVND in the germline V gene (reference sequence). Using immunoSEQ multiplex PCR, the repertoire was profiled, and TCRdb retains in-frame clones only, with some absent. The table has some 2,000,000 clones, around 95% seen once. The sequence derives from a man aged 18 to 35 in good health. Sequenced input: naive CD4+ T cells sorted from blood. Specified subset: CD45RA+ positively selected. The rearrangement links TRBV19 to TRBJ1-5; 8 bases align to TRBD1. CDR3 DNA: TGTGCCAGTGGCCAGGGGGCGAGGCAGCCCCAGCATTTT. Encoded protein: CASGQGARQPQHF.